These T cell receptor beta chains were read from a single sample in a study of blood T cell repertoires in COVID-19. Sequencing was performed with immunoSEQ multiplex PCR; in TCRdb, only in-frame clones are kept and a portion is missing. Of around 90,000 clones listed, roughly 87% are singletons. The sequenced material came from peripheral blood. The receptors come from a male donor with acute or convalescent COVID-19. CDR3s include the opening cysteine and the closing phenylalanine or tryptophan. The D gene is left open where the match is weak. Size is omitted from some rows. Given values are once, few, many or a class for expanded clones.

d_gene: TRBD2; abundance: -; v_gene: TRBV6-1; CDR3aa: CASSETSGGGNEQFF
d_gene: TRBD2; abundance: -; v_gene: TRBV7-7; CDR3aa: CASSPGTSGAETQYF
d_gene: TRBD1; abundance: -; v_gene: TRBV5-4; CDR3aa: CASSLGQGAQYEQYF
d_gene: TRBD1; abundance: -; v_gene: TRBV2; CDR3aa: CASSGGTGSNTGELFF
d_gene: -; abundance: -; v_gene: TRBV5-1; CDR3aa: CASSPDSLSYEQYF
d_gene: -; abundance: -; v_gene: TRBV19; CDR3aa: CASTTRGAETEAFF
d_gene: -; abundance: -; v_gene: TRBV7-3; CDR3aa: CASSNRGGMNTEAFF
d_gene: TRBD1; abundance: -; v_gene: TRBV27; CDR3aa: CASSTGTGRVGNQPQHF
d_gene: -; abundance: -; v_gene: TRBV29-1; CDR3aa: CSVEGGRASTDTQYF
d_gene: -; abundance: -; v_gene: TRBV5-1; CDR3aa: CASSLTRAGGGYTF
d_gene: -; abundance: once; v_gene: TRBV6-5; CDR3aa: CASGAKGNTEAFF
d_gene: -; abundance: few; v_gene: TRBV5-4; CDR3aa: CASSLAGTALGGQYF
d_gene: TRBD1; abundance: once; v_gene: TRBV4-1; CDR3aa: CASSQDRPTYEQYF
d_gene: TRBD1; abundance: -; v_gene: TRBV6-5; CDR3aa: CASKGQGEGYTF
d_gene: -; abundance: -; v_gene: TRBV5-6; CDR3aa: CASSLDMNTEAFF
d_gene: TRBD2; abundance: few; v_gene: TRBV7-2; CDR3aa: CASSPTSGGHEQFF
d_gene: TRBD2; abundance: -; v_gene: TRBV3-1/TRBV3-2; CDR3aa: CASSPRPGLAGLGQETQYF
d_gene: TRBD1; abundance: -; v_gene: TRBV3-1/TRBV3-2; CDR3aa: CASSQYPQGAIGNTIYF
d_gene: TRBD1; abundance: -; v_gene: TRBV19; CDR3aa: CASSITGGAGTGELFF
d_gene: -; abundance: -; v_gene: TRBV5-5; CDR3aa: CASSLRQINEKLFF
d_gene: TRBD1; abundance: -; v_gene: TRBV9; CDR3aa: CASSVASGTGTYNEQFF
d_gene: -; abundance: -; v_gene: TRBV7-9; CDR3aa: CASSPGVMNTEAFF
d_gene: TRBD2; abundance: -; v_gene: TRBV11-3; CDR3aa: CASSLDGSGGTDTQYF
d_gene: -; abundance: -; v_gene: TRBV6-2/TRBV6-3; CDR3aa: CASSYIYEQYF
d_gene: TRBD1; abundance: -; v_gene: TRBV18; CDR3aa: CASSPRTGVFFYEQYF
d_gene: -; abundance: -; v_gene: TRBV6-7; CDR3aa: CASSYSPRQRISGNTIYF
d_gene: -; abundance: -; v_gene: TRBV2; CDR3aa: CASSVTGMETEAFF
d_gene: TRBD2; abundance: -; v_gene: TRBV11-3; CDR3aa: CASSGGGRRGKNIQYF
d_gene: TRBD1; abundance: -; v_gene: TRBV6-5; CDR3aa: CASTNRGPNEKLFF
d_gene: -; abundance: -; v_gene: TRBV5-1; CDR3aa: CASSGEGNTGELFF
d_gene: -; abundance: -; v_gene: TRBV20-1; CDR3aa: CSRQDNEKLFF
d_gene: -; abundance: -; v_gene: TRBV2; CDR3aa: CASSEWRQNTEAFF
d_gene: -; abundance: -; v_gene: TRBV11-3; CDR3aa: CASSLRGVGQSYEQYF
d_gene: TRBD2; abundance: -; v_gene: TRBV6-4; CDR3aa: CASSPGTSGTDTQYF
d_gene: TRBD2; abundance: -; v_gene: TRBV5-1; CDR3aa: CASSFTSGGRNTGELFF
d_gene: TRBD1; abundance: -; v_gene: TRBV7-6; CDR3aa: CASSPGTGAYEKLFF
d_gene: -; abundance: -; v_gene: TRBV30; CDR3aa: CAWSDRNSPLHF
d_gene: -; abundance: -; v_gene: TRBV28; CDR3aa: CASSQPGLTSGYTF
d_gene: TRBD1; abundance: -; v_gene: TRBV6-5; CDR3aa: CASRAGTGSSYEQYF
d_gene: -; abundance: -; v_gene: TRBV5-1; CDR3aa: CASSLVDSGGEQYF
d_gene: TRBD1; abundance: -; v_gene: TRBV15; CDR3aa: CATSRDQGAGNQPQHF
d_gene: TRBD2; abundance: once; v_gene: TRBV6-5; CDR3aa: CASSLGLAGNYEQYF
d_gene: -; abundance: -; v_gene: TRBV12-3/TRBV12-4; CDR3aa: CASSNGNTIYF
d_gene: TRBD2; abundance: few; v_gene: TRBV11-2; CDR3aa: CASSFLAGELQETQYF
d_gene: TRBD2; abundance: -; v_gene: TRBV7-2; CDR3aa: CASSFGEGLAGGSYEQYF
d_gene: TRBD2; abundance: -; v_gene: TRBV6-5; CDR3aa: CGVRERGRVTGELFF